This T cell receptor beta chain was identified during a study of regulatory T cells in long-lasting Graves disease. Study details: Treatment with antithyroid drugs for over 5 years, together with positive TSH receptor antibodies, meant persistent Graves' disease. Study-level findings and limits: Only a small sample size was used, which may have cut accuracy. Favoring TRBV28, TRBJ1-2 and TRBJ2-5 was a feature seen in persistent disease.

In its sample, this clonotype was seen a few times. Its cognate antigen is unknown. Germline CDR1 and CDR2: MDHEN and SYDVKM. The length of the CDR3 is 12 residues. V was shortened by 5 bases and J by 6 bases, with 8 bases between the two germline ends. Sample time point: persistent/refractory GD, antithyroid drugs over 5 years with positive TRAb. After RNA was extracted from PBMCs, the TCR library was made from it. The authors built TCR beta libraries using iRepertoire HTBI primers and Arm-PCR of CDR3 regions. In the original analysis: The samples yielded 62 TRBV and 14 to 15 TRBJ segments. TCRdb passed the multiplex PCR reads through MiXCR, listing each CDR3 protein once. The V and J calls were not made by the authors but by TCRdb's processing. The table includes approximately 690,000 distinct CDR3 sequences, roughly 30% detected once.

The sequenced sample was peripheral blood mononuclear cells (PBMCs), obtained when the disease was refractory, from a patient treated with antithyroid drugs. This rearrangement joins TRBV28 to TRBJ1-5; D is unresolved. This TCR came from a female donor with Graves disease. This CDR3 reads CASSEGRQPQHF. Written as DNA, the CDR3 is TGTGCCAGCAGTGAAGGACGTCAGCCCCAGCATTTT.